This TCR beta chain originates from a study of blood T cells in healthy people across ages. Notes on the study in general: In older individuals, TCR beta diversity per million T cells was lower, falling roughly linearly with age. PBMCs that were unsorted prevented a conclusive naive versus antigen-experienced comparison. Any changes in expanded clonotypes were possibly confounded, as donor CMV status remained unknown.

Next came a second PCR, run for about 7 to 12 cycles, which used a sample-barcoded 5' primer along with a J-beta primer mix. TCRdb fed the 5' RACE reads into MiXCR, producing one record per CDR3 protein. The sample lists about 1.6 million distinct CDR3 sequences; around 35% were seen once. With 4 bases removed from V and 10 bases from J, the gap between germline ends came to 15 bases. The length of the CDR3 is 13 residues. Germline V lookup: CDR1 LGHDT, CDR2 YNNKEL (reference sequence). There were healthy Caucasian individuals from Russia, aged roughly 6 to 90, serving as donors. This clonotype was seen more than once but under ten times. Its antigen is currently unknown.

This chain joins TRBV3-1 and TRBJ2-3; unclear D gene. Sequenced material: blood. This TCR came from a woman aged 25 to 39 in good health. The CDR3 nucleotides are TGTGCCAGCAGCCCGACGGTCGTACATCCGCAGTATTTT. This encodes CASSPTVVHPQYF.